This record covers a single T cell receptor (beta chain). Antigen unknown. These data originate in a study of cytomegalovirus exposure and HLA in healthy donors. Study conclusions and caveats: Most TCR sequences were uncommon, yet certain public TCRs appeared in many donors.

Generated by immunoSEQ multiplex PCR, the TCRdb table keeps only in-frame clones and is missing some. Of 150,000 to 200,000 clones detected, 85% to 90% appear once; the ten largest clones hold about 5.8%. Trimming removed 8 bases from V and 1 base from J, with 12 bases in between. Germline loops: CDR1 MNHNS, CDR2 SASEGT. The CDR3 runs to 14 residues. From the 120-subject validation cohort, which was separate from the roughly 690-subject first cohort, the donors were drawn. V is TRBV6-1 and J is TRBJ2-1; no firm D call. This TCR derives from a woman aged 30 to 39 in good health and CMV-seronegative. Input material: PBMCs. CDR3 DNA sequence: TGTGCCAGCTCAGACATCGGATCCTACAATGAGCAGTTCTTC. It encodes CASSDIGSYNEQFF.